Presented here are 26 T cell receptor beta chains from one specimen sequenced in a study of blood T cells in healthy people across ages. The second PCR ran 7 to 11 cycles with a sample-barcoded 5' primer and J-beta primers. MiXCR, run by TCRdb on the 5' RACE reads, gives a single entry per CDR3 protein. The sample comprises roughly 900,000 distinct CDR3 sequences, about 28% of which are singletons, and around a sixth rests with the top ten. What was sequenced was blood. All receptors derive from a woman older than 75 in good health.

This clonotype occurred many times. The CDR3 is CATMERRGGPYNEQFF. The CDR3 DNA sequence: TGTGCCACTATGGAAAGGCGGGGGGGACCCTACAATGAGCAGTTCTTC. This chain links TRBV6-5 with TRBJ2-1, with TRBD2 matching 9 bases. Per germline, CDR1 MNHEY and CDR2 SVGAGI. With V trimmed by 10 bases and J by 2 bases, 12 bases remained unmatched. There are 16 residues in the CDR3.

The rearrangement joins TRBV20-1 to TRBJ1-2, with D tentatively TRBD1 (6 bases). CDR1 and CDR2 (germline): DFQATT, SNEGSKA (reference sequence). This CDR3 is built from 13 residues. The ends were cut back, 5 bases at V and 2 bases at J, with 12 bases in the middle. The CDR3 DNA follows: TGCAGTGCTGTGGACAGTTTGAACTATGGCTACACCTTC. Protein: CSAVDSLNYGYTF.

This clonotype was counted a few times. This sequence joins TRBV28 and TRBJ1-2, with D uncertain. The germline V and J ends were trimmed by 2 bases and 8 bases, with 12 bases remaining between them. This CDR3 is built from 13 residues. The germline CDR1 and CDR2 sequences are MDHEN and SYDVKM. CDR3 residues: CASSLPLGRGYTF. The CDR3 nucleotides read TGTGCCAGCAGTTTACCTCTAGGCCGCGGCTACACCTTC.

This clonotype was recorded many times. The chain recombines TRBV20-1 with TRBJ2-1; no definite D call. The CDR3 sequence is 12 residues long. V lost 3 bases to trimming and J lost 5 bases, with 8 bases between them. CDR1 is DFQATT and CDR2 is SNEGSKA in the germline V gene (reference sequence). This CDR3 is CSASSSNNEQFF. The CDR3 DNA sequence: TGCAGTGCTAGCAGCTCGAACAATGAGCAGTTCTTC.

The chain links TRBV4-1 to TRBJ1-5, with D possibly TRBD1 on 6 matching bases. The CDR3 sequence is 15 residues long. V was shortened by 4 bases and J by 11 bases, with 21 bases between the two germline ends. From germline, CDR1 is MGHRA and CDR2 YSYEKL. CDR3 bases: TGCGCCAGCAGCCCCCAAACAGGGTTAGGGCAGGCCCAGCATTTT. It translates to CASSPQTGLGQAQHF.

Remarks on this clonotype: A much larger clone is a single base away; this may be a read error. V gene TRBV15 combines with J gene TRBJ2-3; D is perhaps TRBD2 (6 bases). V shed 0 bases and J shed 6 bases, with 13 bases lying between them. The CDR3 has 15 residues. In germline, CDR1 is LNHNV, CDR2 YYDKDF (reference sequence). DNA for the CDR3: TGTGCCACCAGCAGAGAGGCGGGGCCGAGGGATACGCAGTATTTT. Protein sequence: CATSREAGPRDTQYF.

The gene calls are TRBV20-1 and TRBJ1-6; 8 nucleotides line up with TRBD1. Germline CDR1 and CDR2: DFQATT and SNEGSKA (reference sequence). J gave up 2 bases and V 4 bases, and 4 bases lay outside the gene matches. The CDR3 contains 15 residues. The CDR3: CSATRQGPYNSPLHF. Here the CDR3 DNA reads TGCAGTGCTACCCGACAGGGGCCCTATAATTCACCCCTCCACTTT.

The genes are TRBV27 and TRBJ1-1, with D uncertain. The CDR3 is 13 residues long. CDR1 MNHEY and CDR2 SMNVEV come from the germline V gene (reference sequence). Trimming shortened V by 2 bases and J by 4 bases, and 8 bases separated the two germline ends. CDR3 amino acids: CASSLRATTEAFF. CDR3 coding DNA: TGTGCCAGCAGTTTACGGGCTACCACTGAAGCTTTCTTT.

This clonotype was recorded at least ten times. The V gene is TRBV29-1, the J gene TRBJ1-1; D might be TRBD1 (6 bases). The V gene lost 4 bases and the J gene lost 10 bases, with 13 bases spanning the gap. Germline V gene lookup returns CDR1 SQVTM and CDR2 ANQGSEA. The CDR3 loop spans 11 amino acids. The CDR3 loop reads CSVGEGGGAFF. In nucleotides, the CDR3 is TGCAGCGTTGGCGAGGGGGGGGGAGCTTTCTTT.

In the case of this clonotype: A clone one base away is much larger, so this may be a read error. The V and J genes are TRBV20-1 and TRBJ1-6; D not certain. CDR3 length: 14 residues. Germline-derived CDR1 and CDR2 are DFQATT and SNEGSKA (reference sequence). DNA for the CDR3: TGCAGTGCTAGACAGGCGGGCCACGGATCACCCCCCCACTTT. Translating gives CSARQAGHGSPPHF.

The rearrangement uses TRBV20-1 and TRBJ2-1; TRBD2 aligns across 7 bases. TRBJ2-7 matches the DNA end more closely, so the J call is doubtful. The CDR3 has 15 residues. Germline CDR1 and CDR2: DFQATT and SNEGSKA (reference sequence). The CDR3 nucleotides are TGCAGTGCTACGACCTCGGGACTAAGTCCGGGCGAGCAGTACTTC. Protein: CSATTSGLSPGEQYF.

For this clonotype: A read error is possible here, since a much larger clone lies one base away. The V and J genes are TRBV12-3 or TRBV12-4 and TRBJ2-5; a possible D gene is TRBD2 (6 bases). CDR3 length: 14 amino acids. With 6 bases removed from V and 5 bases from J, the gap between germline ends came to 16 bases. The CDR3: CASRLFGGIETQYF. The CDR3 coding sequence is TGTGCCAGCAGGTTATTCGGGGGTATTGAGACCCAGTACTTC.

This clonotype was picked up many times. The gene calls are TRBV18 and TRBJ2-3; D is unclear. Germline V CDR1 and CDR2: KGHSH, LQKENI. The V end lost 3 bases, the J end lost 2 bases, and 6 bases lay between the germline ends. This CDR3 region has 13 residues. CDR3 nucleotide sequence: TGTGCCAGCTCACCTCTTAACACAGATACGCAGTATTTT. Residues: CASSPLNTDTQYF.

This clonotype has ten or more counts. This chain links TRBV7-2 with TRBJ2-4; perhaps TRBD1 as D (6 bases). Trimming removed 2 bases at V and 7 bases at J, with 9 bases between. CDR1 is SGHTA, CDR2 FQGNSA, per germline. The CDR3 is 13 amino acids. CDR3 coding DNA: TGTGCCAGCAGCTTACGGACAGAGAACATTCAGTACTTC. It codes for CASSLRTENIQYF.

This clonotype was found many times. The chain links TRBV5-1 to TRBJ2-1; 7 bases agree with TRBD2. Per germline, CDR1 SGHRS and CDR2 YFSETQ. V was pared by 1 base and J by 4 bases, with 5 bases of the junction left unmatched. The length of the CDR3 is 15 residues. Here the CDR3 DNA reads TGCGCCAGCAGCTTGACAGCGGGGACGTACAATGAGCAGTTCTTC. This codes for CASSLTAGTYNEQFF.

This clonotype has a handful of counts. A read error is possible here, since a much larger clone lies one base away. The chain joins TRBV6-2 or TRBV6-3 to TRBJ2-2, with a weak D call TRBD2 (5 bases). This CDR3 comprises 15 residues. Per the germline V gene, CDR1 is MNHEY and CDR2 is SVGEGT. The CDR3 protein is CASSYGLINTGERFF. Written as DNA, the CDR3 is TGTGCCAGCAGTTACGGTTTAATTAACACCGGGGAGCGGTTTTTT.

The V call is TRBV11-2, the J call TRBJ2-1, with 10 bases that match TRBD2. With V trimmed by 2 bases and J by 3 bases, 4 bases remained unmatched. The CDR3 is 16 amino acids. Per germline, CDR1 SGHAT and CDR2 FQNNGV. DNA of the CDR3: TGTGCCAGCAGCTTAAAACTAGCGGGGTTCTACAATGAGCAGTTCTTC. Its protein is CASSLKLAGFYNEQFF.

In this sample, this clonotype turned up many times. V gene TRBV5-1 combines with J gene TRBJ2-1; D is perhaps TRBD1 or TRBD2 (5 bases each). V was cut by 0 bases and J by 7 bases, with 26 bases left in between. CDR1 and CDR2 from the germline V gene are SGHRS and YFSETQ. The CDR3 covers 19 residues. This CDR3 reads CASSLEGEGRVVTMNEQFF. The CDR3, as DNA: TGCGCCAGCAGCTTGGAGGGAGAAGGCAGGGTGGTAACAATGAATGAGCAGTTCTTC.

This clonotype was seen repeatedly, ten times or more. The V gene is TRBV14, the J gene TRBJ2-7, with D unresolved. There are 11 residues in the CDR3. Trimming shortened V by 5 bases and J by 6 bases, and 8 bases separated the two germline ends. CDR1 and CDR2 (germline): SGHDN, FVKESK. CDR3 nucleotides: TGTGCCAGCAGCTCCTTTGTCGAGCAGTACTTC. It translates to CASSSFVEQYF.

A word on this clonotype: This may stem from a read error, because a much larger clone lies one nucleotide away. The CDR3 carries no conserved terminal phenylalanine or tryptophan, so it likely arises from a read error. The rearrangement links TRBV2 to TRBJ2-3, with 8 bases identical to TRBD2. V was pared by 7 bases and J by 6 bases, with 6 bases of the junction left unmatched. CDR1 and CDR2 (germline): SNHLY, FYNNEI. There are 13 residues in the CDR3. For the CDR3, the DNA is TGTGCCAGCATGATCGGGGGGGCGGATACGCAGTATTGT. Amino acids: CASMIGGADTQYC.

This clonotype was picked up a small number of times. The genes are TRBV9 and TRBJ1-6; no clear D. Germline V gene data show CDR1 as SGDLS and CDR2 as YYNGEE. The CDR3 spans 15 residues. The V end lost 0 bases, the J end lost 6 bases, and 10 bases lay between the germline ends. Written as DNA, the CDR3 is TGTGCCAGCAGCGTAGGTACAGCTGCTAATTCACCCCTCCACTTT. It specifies CASSVGTAANSPLHF. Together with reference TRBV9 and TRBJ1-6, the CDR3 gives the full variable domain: DSGVTQTPKHLITATGQRVTLRCSPRSGDLSVYWYQQSLDQGLQFLIQYYNGEERAKGNILERFSAQQFPDLHSELNLSSLELGDSALYFCASSVGTAANSPLHFGNGTRLTVT.

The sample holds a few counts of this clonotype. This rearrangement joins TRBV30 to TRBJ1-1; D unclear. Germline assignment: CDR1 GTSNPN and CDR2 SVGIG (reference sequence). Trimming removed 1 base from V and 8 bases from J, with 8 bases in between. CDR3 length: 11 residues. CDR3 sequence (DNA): TGTGCCTGGAGTGGGGAGCCAGAAGCTTTCTTT. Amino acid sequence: CAWSGEPEAFF. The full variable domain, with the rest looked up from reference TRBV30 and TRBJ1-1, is SQTIHQWPATLVQPVGSPLSLECTVEGTSNPNLYWYRQAAGRGLQLLFYSVGIGQISSEVPQNLSASRPQDRQFILSSKKLLLSDSGFYLCAWSGEPEAFFGQGTRLTVV.

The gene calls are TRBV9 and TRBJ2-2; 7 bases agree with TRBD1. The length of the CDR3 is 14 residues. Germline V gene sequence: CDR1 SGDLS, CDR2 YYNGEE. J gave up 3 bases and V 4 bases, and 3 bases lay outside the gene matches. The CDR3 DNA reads TGTGCCAGCAGCATGGGACAGCACACCGGGGAGCTGTTTTTT. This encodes CASSMGQHTGELFF.

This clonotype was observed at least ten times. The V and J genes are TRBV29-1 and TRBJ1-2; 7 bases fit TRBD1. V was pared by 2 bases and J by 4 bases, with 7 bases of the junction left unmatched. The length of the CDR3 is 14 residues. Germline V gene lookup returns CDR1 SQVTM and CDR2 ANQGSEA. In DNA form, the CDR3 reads TGCAGCGTTGAATCAGGGGGGGACCTCTATGGCTACACCTTC. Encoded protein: CSVESGGDLYGYTF.

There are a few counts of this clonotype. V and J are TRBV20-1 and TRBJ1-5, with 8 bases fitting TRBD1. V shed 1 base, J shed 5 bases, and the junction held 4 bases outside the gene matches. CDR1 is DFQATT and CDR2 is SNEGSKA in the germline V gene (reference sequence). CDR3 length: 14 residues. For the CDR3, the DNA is TGCAGTGCTAGAGGCCCAGGGGGCGATCAGCCCCAGCATTTT. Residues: CSARGPGGDQPQHF.

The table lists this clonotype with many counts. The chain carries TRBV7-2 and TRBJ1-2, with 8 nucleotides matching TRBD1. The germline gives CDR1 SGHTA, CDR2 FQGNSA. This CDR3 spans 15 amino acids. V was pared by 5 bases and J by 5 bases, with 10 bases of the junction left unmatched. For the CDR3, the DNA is TGTGCCAGCAGCCCCAGCTTGGACAGGGATTATGGCTACACCTTC. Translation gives CASSPSLDRDYGYTF.